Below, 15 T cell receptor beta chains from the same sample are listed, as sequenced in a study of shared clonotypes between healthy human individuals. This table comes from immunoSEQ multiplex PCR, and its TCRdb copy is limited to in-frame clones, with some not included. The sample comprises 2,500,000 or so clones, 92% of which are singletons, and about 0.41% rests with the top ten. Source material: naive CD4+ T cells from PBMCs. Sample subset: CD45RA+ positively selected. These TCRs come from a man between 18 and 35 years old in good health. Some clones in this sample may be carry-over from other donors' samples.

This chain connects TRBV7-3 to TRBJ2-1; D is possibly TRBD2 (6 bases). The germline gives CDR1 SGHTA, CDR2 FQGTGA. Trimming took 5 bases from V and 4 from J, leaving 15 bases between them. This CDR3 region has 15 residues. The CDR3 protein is CASSILPGLYNEQFF. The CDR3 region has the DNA TGTGCCAGCAGCATTCTACCGGGACTGTACAATGAGCAGTTCTTC.

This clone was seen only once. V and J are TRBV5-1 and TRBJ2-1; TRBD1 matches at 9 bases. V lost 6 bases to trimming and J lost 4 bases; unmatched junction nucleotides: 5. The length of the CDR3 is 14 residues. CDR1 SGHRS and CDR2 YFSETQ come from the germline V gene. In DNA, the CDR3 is TGCGCCAGCACCACCGGGACAGGGTACAATGAGCAGTTCTTC. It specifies CASTTGTGYNEQFF.

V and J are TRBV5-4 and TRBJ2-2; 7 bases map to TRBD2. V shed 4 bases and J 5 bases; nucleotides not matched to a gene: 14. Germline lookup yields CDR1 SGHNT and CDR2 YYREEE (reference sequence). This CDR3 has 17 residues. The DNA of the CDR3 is TGTGCCAGCAGCCGCAGAACTAGCGATGTGTATACCGGGGAGCTGTTTTTT. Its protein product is CASSRRTSDVYTGELFF.

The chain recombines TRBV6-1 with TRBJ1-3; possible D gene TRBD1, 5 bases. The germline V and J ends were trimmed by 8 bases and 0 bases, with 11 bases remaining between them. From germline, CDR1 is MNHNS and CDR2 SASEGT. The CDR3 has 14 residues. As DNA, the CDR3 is TGTGCCAGCCGACAGCGATACTCTGGAAACACCATATATTTT. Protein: CASRQRYSGNTIYF.

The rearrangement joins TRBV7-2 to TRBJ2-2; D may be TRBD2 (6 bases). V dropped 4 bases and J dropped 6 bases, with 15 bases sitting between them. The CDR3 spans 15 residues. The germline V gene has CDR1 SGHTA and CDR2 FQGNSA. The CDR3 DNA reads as TGTGCCAGCAGCTCCCGGGGGACCAAGGCCGGGGAGCTGTTTTTT. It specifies CASSSRGTKAGELFF.

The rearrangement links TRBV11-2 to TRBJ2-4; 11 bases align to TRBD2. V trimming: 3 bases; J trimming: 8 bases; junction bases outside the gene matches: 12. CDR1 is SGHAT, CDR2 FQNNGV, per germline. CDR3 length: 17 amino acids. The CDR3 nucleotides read TGTGCCAGCAGCTTGGGGGGACTAGCGGTCTTACGGGACATTCAGTACTTC. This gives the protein CASSLGGLAVLRDIQYF.

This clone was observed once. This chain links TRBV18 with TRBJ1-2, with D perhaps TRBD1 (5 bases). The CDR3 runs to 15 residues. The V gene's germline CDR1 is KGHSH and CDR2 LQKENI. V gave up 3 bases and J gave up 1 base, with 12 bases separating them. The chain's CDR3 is CASSPGTGINYGYTF. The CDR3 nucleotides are TGTGCCAGCTCACCCGGGACGGGGATTAACTATGGCTACACCTTC.

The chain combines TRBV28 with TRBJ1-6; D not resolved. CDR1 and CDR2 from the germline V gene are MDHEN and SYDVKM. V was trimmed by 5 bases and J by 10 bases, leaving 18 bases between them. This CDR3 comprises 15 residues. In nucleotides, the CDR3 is TGTGCCAGCAGTCCGAGTCTGGCGGAAGGCTCACCCCTCCACTTT. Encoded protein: CASSPSLAEGSPLHF.

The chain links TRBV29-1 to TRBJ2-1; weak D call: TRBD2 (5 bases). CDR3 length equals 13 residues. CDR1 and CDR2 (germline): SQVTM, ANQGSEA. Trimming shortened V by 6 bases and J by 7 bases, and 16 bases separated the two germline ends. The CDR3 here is CSVEPLRLNEQFF. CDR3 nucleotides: TGCAGCGTGGAACCCTTACGACTAAATGAGCAGTTCTTC.

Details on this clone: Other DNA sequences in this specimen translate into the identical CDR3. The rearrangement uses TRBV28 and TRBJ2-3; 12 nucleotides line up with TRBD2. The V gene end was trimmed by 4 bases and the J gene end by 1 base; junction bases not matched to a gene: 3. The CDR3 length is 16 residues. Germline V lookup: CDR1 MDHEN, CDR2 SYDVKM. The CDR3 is CASSSPSGRGTDTQYF. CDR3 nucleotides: TGTGCCAGCAGTTCGCCTAGCGGGAGGGGCACAGATACGCAGTATTTT.

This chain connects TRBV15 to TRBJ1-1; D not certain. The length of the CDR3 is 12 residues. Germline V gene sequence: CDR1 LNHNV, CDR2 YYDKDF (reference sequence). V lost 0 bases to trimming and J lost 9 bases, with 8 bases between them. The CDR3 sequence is CATSRDNFQAFF. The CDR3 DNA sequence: TGTGCCACCAGCAGAGATAACTTCCAAGCTTTCTTT.

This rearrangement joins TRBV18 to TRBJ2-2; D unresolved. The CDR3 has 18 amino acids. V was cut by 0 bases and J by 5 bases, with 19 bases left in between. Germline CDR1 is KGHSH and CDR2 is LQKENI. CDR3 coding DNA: TGTGCCAGCTCACCACCGCCATGGGCGAATACGAGTACCGGGGAGCTGTTTTTT. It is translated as CASSPPPWANTSTGELFF.

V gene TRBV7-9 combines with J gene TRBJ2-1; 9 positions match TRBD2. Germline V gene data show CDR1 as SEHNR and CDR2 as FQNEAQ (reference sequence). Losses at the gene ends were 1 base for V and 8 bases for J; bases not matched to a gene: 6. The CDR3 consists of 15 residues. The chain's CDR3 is CASSLVAGGPHEQFF. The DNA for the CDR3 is TGTGCCAGCAGCTTAGTGGCGGGAGGGCCGCATGAGCAGTTCTTC.

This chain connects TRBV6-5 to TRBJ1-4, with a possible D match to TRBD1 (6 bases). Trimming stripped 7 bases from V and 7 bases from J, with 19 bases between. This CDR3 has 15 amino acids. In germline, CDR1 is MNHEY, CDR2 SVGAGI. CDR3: CASTSGGGHGEKLFF. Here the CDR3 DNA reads TGTGCCAGCACCTCCGGCGGGGGGCATGGTGAAAAACTGTTTTTT.

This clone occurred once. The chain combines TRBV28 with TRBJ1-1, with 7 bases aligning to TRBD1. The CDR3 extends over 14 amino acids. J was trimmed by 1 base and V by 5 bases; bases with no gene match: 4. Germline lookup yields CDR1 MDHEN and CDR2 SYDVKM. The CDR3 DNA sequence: TGTGCCAGCAGTCGCGGGACAGCGAACACTGAAGCTTTCTTT. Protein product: CASSRGTANTEAFF.